This is a list of T cell receptor beta chains from one sample in a study of blood T cell repertoires in COVID-19. TCRdb's table, derived via immunoSEQ multiplex PCR, lists solely in-frame clones and lacks some. In the table there are some 77,000 clones, roughly four fifths of which are singletons. The sample taken for sequencing was peripheral blood. The receptors stem from a woman in her seventies with acute or convalescent COVID-19. The CDR3 runs from the conserved cysteine through the conserved F or W. Each record gives: D gene, J gene, clone size, V gene, CDR3 DNA, CDR3 protein. A D gene is named only where the DNA matches it firmly. The size entry is marked missing in some rows and otherwise reads once, few, many or a size class.

>TRBD1|TRBJ1-1|.|TRBV4-2
TGTGCCAGCAGCCAAACAGGGGTGGCTTTCTTT
CASSQTGVAFF
>TRBD2|TRBJ2-7|once|TRBV3-1/TRBV3-2
TGTGCCAGCAGCTCCCGGTCTAGCGGGATCTACGAGCAGTACTTC
CASSSRSSGIYEQYF
>TRBD2|TRBJ2-1|.|TRBV28
TGTGCCAGTCAAACCGGGACTAGATTTAGTGAGCAGTTCTTC
CASQTGTRFSEQFF
>.|TRBJ2-1|.|TRBV21-1
TGTGCCAGCAGACCCCTAGGCGGGAGAAGGTGCAATGAGCAGTTCTTC
CASRPLGGRRCNEQFF
>.|TRBJ1-4|.|TRBV5-6
TGTGCCAGCAGCTTGAGGTCCCCAGGGCGAAGAGAAAAACTGTTTTTT
CASSLRSPGRREKLFF
>.|TRBJ1-2|once|TRBV6-5
TGTGCCAGCAGTTATCGACAGAGGAGCTATGGCTACACCTTC
CASSYRQRSYGYTF
>.|TRBJ2-2|.|TRBV7-3
TGTGCCAGCAGCCCCGGTCTCAGGGGCGGCACCGGGGAGCTGTTTTTT
CASSPGLRGGTGELFF
>.|TRBJ2-7|.|TRBV16
TGTGCCAGCAGCCAATCGAGAGGGAACTACGAGCAGTACTTC
CASSQSRGNYEQYF
>TRBD1|TRBJ1-2|.|TRBV7-2
TGTGCCAGCAGCTTAGACCCCCCGCGACAGGGGTATGGCTACACCTTC
CASSLDPPRQGYGYTF
>TRBD1|TRBJ1-1|.|TRBV11-2
TGTGCCAGCAGCTGGGACAGGGGTAACACTGAAGCTTTCTTT
CASSWDRGNTEAFF
>TRBD1|TRBJ2-1|few|TRBV29-1
TGCAGCGTTCAGGGACAGTACAATGAGCAGTTCTTC
CSVQGQYNEQFF